The 24 T cell receptor beta chains below were found in one sample sequenced in a study of blood T cell repertoires in COVID-19. Sequenced by immunoSEQ multiplex PCR; TCRdb stores in-frame clones only, minus some. This sample has about 130,000 clones, with about 80% found just once. The sequenced material came from peripheral blood. Receptor source: a woman aged 55-70 years with acute or convalescent COVID-19.

The DNA for the CDR3 is TGCGCCAGCAGGCAGGGCAGGGGCTCTGGAAACACCATATATTTT. Protein sequence: CASRQGRGSGNTIYF. This rearrangement joins TRBV5-1 to TRBJ1-3; TRBD1 is a possible D gene (6 bases). Deletions cut 5 bases from V and 0 bases from J, with 12 bases between. Germline assignment: CDR1 SGHRS and CDR2 YFSETQ. The CDR3 contains 15 residues.

The chain joins TRBV21-1 to TRBJ2-3; whether TRBD1, the table's D call, matches the DNA was not checked. TRBV21-1 is labeled a pseudogene. The CDR3 length is 12 residues. The CDR3 loop is CASAGGTDTQYF. In DNA, the CDR3 is TGTGCCAGCGCAGGGGGTACAGATACGCAGTATTTT.

The V call is TRBV5-1, the J call TRBJ2-2; maybe TRBD1 (5 bases). Deletions cut 1 base from V and 3 bases from J, with 10 bases between. This CDR3 is 15 amino acids long. The germline CDR1 and CDR2 sequences are SGHRS and YFSETQ. The CDR3 DNA is TGCGCCAGCAGCTTGACAGCCAGGGACACCGGGGAGCTGTTTTTT. Its translation is CASSLTARDTGELFF.

The chain employs TRBV4-2 and TRBJ1-3; tentative D call: TRBD1 (6 bases). The CDR3 runs 17 residues. Trimming removed 1 base at V and 0 bases at J, with 13 bases between. Germline V lookup: CDR1 LGHNA, CDR2 YNFKEQ. The CDR3 nucleotides are TGTGCCAGCAGCCAAGTAGGACAGACACCCTCTGGAAACACCATATATTTT. Its translation: CASSQVGQTPSGNTIYF.

J is TRBJ1-2 and V is TRBV19; tentatively, D is TRBD1 (6 bases). Germline CDR1 is LNHDA and CDR2 is SQIVND (reference sequence). Trimming stripped 0 bases from V and 4 bases from J, with 9 bases between. This CDR3 contains 14 residues. CDR3: CASSIESRGYGYTF. The DNA of the CDR3 is TGTGCCAGTAGTATAGAAAGCAGGGGCTATGGCTACACCTTC.

V usage is TRBV4-2 and J usage is TRBJ2-5; TRBD1 aligns across 7 bases. V shed 0 bases and J 5 bases; nucleotides not matched to a gene: 9. Germline V gene lookup returns CDR1 LGHNA and CDR2 YNFKEQ. CDR3 size: 16 residues. The CDR3 DNA is TGTGCCAGCAGCCAAGATTGGGGGACAGTGTGGGAGACCCAGTACTTC. It specifies CASSQDWGTVWETQYF.

The gene calls are TRBV2 and TRBJ2-3; D may be TRBD2 (6 bases). The germline V gene has CDR1 SNHLY and CDR2 FYNNEI. V was trimmed by 11 bases and J by 3 bases, leaving 21 bases between them. The CDR3 length is 15 residues. CDR3 nucleotides: TGTGCCCGATCCGAGATGGGGGGAGGTACAGATACGCAGTATTTT. It encodes CARSEMGGGTDTQYF.

V is TRBV4-1 and J is TRBJ2-5; 7 nucleotides match TRBD1. The V gene end was trimmed by 3 bases and the J gene end by 4 bases; junction bases not matched to a gene: 8. CDR3 length: 15 residues. The germline CDR1 and CDR2 sequences are MGHRA and YSYEKL. CDR3 protein: CASSQGRTGGETQYF. CDR3 DNA sequence: TGCGCCAGCAGCCAGGGTAGGACAGGAGGAGAGACCCAGTACTTC.

The gene calls are TRBV6-4 and TRBJ2-3; D is possibly TRBD1 (5 bases). This CDR3 region has 14 residues. Trimming shortened V by 6 bases and J by 2 bases, and 12 bases separated the two germline ends. Germline V gives CDR1 MRHNA, CDR2 SNTAGT. The CDR3 region is CASSPTAFTDTQYF. The DNA for the CDR3 is TGTGCCAGCAGCCCGACAGCCTTCACAGATACGCAGTATTTT.

The chain joins TRBV5-5 to TRBJ1-1; D is unclear. V gave up 4 bases and J gave up 1 base, with 11 bases separating them. Per germline, CDR1 SGHKS and CDR2 YYEKEE (reference sequence). The CDR3 extends over 14 amino acids. The CDR3 sequence: CASSRPGGNTEAFF. The CDR3 nucleotides read TGTGCCAGCAGCCGCCCGGGAGGGAACACTGAAGCTTTCTTT.

The chain couples TRBV6-5 to TRBJ2-7; D may be TRBD2 (7 bases). The germline V gene has CDR1 MNHEY and CDR2 SVGAGI. The ends were cut back, 5 bases at V and 1 base at J, with 15 bases in the middle. CDR3 size: 15 residues. CDR3 region: CASSPSGGRSYEQYF. DNA of the CDR3: TGTGCCAGCAGTCCCTCGGGGGGCAGATCCTACGAGCAGTACTTC.

V is TRBV9 and J is TRBJ2-1; D gene uncertain. Germline-derived CDR1 and CDR2 are SGDLS and YYNGEE. V was cut by 0 bases and J by 5 bases, with 9 bases left in between. The CDR3 has 14 amino acids. The CDR3 sequence: CASSVEVQNNEQFF. The CDR3 DNA sequence: TGTGCCAGCAGCGTAGAAGTACAGAACAATGAGCAGTTCTTC. Full variable domain (remainder filled in from reference TRBV9 and TRBJ2-1): DSGVTQTPKHLITATGQRVTLRCSPRSGDLSVYWYQQSLDQGLQFLIQYYNGEERAKGNILERFSAQQFPDLHSELNLSSLELGDSALYFCASSVEVQNNEQFFGPGTRLTVL.

The V and J genes are TRBV4-1 and TRBJ1-2, with no clear D. V shed 0 bases and J shed 5 bases, with 13 bases lying between them. The CDR3 sequence is 15 residues long. Germline V gives CDR1 MGHRA, CDR2 YSYEKL. The CDR3 nucleotides are TGCGCCAGCAGCCAAGATAGAACCGCAACGTATGGCTACACCTTC. Translated: CASSQDRTATYGYTF.

This clone was picked up one time. J is TRBJ2-1 and V is TRBV2, with 10 bases fitting TRBD1. The CDR3 runs 13 residues. Unmatched junction bases numbered 3, after V lost 5 bases and J lost 8 bases. Germline V gives CDR1 SNHLY, CDR2 FYNNEI. CDR3 loop: CASSRTGGDEQFF. CDR3 sequence (DNA): TGTGCCAGCAGTCGGACAGGGGGGGATGAGCAGTTCTTC.

This chain links TRBV3-1 (or the pseudogene TRBV3-2) with TRBJ1-2, with D perhaps TRBD1 (5 bases). Germline loops: CDR1 LGHDT, CDR2 YNNKEL (reference sequence). CDR3 length equals 11 residues. V lost 2 bases and J lost 14, with 12 bases in between. CDR3 residues: CASSQLGGSTF. In DNA form, the CDR3 reads TGTGCCAGCAGCCAACTGGGGGGGTCAACCTTC.

The chain is built from TRBV7-8 and TRBJ2-5; possible D gene TRBD2, 7 bases. The CDR3 is 15 residues long. Trimming cost V 1 base and J 5 bases, with 14 bases left between them. Germline CDR1 and CDR2: SGHVS and FQNEAQ. The DNA of the CDR3 is TGTGCCAGCAGCTTAGTGGGGGGGGCGATCGAGACCCAGTACTTC. This gives the protein CASSLVGGAIETQYF.

This chain links TRBV24-1 with TRBJ1-4; D may be TRBD1 (6 bases). The ends were cut back, 7 bases at V and 6 bases at J, with 14 bases in the middle. The CDR3 is 14 amino acids. Germline V lookup: CDR1 KGHDR, CDR2 SFDVKD. Written as DNA, the CDR3 is TGTGCCACCAGAAGTTCTACAGGGCATGAAAAACTGTTTTTT. Its translation: CATRSSTGHEKLFF.

The genes are TRBV19 and TRBJ1-5; D may be TRBD1 (6 bases). The CDR3 has 17 residues. Trimming took 7 bases from V and 0 from J, leaving 19 bases between them. Germline values: CDR1 LNHDA, CDR2 SQIVND (reference sequence). The CDR3 here is CASKALGQGYSNQPQHF. The CDR3 coding sequence is TGTGCCAGTAAGGCATTGGGGCAGGGGTATAGCAATCAGCCCCAGCATTTT.

This chain joins TRBV25-1 and TRBJ1-2, with D hard to call. The V gene lost 1 base and the J gene lost 1 base, with 16 bases spanning the gap. Germline-derived CDR1 and CDR2 are MGHDK and SYGVNS. The CDR3 has 17 amino acids. CDR3 amino acids: CASSESGLQDFNYGYTF. The CDR3 DNA sequence: TGTGCCAGCAGTGAATCCGGCTTACAAGACTTTAACTATGGCTACACCTTC.

This chain uses TRBV3-1 (or the pseudogene TRBV3-2) with TRBJ1-1; the match to TRBD1 covers 8 bases. The CDR3 contains 15 residues. Unmatched junction bases numbered 4, after V lost 2 bases and J lost 2 bases. CDR1 is LGHDT and CDR2 is YNNKEL in the germline V gene (reference sequence). The CDR3 region is CASSQPGTGNTEAFF. The CDR3 DNA reads TGTGCCAGCAGCCAACCAGGGACAGGAAACACTGAAGCTTTCTTT.

V gene TRBV5-6 combines with J gene TRBJ2-7; 9 bases are a match to TRBD1. The germline V gene encodes CDR1 SGHDT and CDR2 YYEEEE. V dropped 6 bases and J dropped 5; count of bases not matched to a gene: 9. The CDR3 covers 14 residues. The CDR3 sequence is CASTPGQGSHEQYF. Written as DNA, the CDR3 is TGTGCCAGCACTCCGGGACAGGGATCCCACGAGCAGTACTTC.

The V and J genes are TRBV13 and TRBJ1-5; no clear D. The V end was cut by 3 bases, the J end by 5 bases, with 8 bases between. Germline V lookup: CDR1 PRHDT, CDR2 FYEKMQ (reference sequence). This CDR3 contains 13 residues. This chain's CDR3 is CASSFGDHQPQHF. CDR3 DNA: TGTGCCAGCAGCTTTGGAGATCATCAGCCCCAGCATTTT.

The chain carries TRBV7-9 and TRBJ1-5; the D is unclear. CDR3 length: 16 amino acids. Germline loops: CDR1 SEHNR, CDR2 FQNEAQ (reference sequence). V lost 1 base and J 0 bases, leaving 10 bases between the germline ends. In nucleotides, the CDR3 is TGTGCCAGCAGCTTAGTACGGGAAAATAGCAATCAGCCCCAGCATTTT. Its protein product is CASSLVRENSNQPQHF.

The chain joins TRBV27 to TRBJ2-4; the D gene is possibly TRBD1 (5 bases). In germline, CDR1 is MNHEY, CDR2 SMNVEV (reference sequence). V was pared by 2 bases and J by 6 bases, with 11 bases between. This CDR3 is built from 14 residues. CDR3 protein: CASSLRPGINIQYF. The DNA for the CDR3 is TGTGCCAGCAGTTTACGTCCAGGGATAAACATTCAGTACTTC.